This TCR beta chain was found in a study of CD8+ T cells in alopecia areata. RNA extraction and reverse transcription yielded cDNA as sequencing template. The table came from immunoSEQ multiplex PCR; TCRdb's copy has only in-frame clones and leaves some out. Counted here are about 220,000 clones, around three fifths occurring once; the ten biggest clones make up 1.6%. V was pared by 8 bases and J by 11 bases, with 19 bases between. Germline V lookup: CDR1 PRHDT, CDR2 FYEKMQ (reference sequence). The CDR3 runs to 14 residues. As to treatment: oral pan-JAK inhibitor, 5-10 mg twice daily. Alopecia areata patients provided lesional scalp punch biopsies and peripheral blood, both collected for the study.

This TCR came from a human donor with alopecia areata. The rearrangement joins TRBV13 to TRBJ1-6; D gene unclear. Sequencing was performed on CD4+ T cells sorted from blood, taken at week 4, from a patient treated with tofacitinib. Here the CDR3 DNA reads TGTGCCAGCTCGACGAAGGGTGGCTCGACACCCCTCCACTTT. It is translated as CASSTKGGSTPLHF.